The rows below give T cell receptor beta chains drawn from one sample of a study of CD8 T cells in Susac syndrome. TCRdb re-called the immunoSEQ multiplex PCR reads with MiXCR, one entry per CDR3 protein. The sample carries 150,000 to 160,000 distinct CDR3 sequences, approximately 93% recorded once. The source material was CD8+ T cells from PBMCs. These receptors all stem from a human donor with multiple sclerosis. Both conserved end residues are part of each CDR3. A D gene is named only where the DNA matches it firmly. Clone size is stated in some rows and not others, as once, few, many or a class when expanded.

V gene: TRBV13
J gene: TRBJ2-2
D gene: -
clone size: -
CDR3 DNA: TGTGCCAGCAGTTCCCGAGGGGCTGCTCGAACCGGGGAGCTGTTTTTT
CDR3 protein: CASSSRGAARTGELFF

V gene: TRBV28
J gene: TRBJ2-3
D gene: -
clone size: -
CDR3 DNA: TGTGCCAGCAGTTTGAGGCCCCGCACAGATACGCAGTATTTT
CDR3 protein: CASSLRPRTDTQYF

V gene: TRBV3-1
J gene: TRBJ2-1
D gene: -
clone size: once
CDR3 DNA: TGTGCCAGCAGCCAACCCAATGAGCAGTTCTTC
CDR3 protein: CASSQPNEQFF

V gene: TRBV13
J gene: TRBJ2-7
D gene: -
clone size: few
CDR3 DNA: TGTGCCAGCAGCTTTGCAGGGGTTCAGGACGAGCAGTACTTC
CDR3 protein: CASSFAGVQDEQYF

V gene: TRBV20-1
J gene: TRBJ2-1
D gene: TRBD2
clone size: -
CDR3 DNA: TGCAGTGCCGTTAAACTAGCGGGGCCCTACAATGAGCAGTTCTTC
CDR3 protein: CSAVKLAGPYNEQFF

V gene: TRBV7-9
J gene: TRBJ2-7
D gene: -
clone size: -
CDR3 DNA: TGTGCCAGCAGCTTAACCGGGCAATCCTACGAGCAGTACTTC
CDR3 protein: CASSLTGQSYEQYF

V gene: TRBV9
J gene: TRBJ2-1
D gene: TRBD1
clone size: -
CDR3 DNA: TGTGCCAGCAGCCTCGACAGGGGGGGCAATGAGCAGTTCTTC
CDR3 protein: CASSLDRGGNEQFF

V gene: TRBV7-9
J gene: TRBJ2-7
D gene: TRBD1
clone size: -
CDR3 DNA: TGTGCCAGCAGCGATACCGGGACAGGTTACGAGCAGTACTTC
CDR3 protein: CASSDTGTGYEQYF

V gene: TRBV20-1
J gene: TRBJ2-3
D gene: -
clone size: -
CDR3 DNA: TGCAGTGCTCAGATCGGACTGGTTATGACGCAGTATTTT
CDR3 protein: CSAQIGLVMTQYF

V gene: TRBV9
J gene: TRBJ2-1
D gene: TRBD2
clone size: -
CDR3 DNA: TGTGCCAGCAGCGTAGCGGGGGGTAGAGAGCAGTTCTTC
CDR3 protein: CASSVAGGREQFF

V gene: TRBV20-1
J gene: TRBJ2-2
D gene: -
clone size: -
CDR3 DNA: TGCAGTGCCGAGATTTTCAGGGAGGACACCGGGGAGCTGTTTTTT
CDR3 protein: CSAEIFREDTGELFF

V gene: TRBV5-6
J gene: TRBJ2-7
D gene: -
clone size: -
CDR3 DNA: TGTGCCAGCAGCTTGGTGGAGGGCAGTTTCTACGAGCAGTACTTC
CDR3 protein: CASSLVEGSFYEQYF

V gene: TRBV4-1
J gene: TRBJ2-7
D gene: TRBD1
clone size: -
CDR3 DNA: TGCGCCAGCAGCCAAGATAGGGGGCCGAGGACCTACGAGCAGTACTTC
CDR3 protein: CASSQDRGPRTYEQYF

V gene: TRBV7-9
J gene: TRBJ1-1
D gene: -
clone size: -
CDR3 DNA: TGTGCCAGCAGCAACCGGACCGAGAACACTGAAGCTTTCTTT
CDR3 protein: CASSNRTENTEAFF

V gene: TRBV28
J gene: TRBJ2-1
D gene: TRBD1
clone size: -
CDR3 DNA: TGTGCCAGTTTTGGGACAGCGAACTACAATGAGCAGTTCTTC
CDR3 protein: CASFGTANYNEQFF

V gene: TRBV4-2
J gene: TRBJ2-5
D gene: -
clone size: -
CDR3 DNA: TGTGCCAGCAGCCAAGATCGTAGACAGTCCGAGCCCCAGTACTTC
CDR3 protein: CASSQDRRQSEPQYF

V gene: TRBV7-9
J gene: TRBJ1-2
D gene: -
clone size: -
CDR3 DNA: TGTGCCAGCAGCCCAATCTCCAGGGACTATGGCTACACCTTC
CDR3 protein: CASSPISRDYGYTF

V gene: TRBV5-1
J gene: TRBJ2-7
D gene: -
clone size: once
CDR3 DNA: TGCGCCAGCAGCTATGAACAGACCTACGAGCAGTACTTC
CDR3 protein: CASSYEQTYEQYF

V gene: TRBV4-1
J gene: TRBJ1-5
D gene: TRBD1
clone size: -
CDR3 DNA: TGCGCCAGCAGCCAAGATCGGGACAGAGGGCAGCCCCAGCATTTT
CDR3 protein: CASSQDRDRGQPQHF

V gene: TRBV5-6
J gene: TRBJ1-4
D gene: -
clone size: -
CDR3 DNA: TGTGCCAGCAGCCCTCATAGTAATGAAAAACTGTTTTTT
CDR3 protein: CASSPHSNEKLFF

V gene: TRBV27
J gene: TRBJ1-2
D gene: TRBD1
clone size: -
CDR3 DNA: TGTGCCAGCAGTCGACAGGGGGTGAGGAGTGGCTACACCTTC
CDR3 protein: CASSRQGVRSGYTF

V gene: TRBV9
J gene: TRBJ2-7
D gene: -
clone size: -
CDR3 DNA: TGTGCCAGCAGCGCCTGGGACGGCTACGAGCAGTACTTC
CDR3 protein: CASSAWDGYEQYF

V gene: TRBV2
J gene: TRBJ2-4
D gene: TRBD1
clone size: -
CDR3 DNA: TGTGCCAGCAGCGAGGGGGACAGGGGCGCTCGTTTCCAAAACATTCAGTACTTC
CDR3 protein: CASSEGDRGARFQNIQYF

V gene: TRBV19
J gene: TRBJ2-1
D gene: -
clone size: -
CDR3 DNA: TGTGCCAGTAGTATAACAGAGGTTAATGAGCAGTTCTTC
CDR3 protein: CASSITEVNEQFF

V gene: TRBV4-2
J gene: TRBJ2-6
D gene: -
clone size: -
CDR3 DNA: TGTGCCAGCAGCCAATATGTTTCTGGGGCCAACGTCCTGACTTTC
CDR3 protein: CASSQYVSGANVLTF

V gene: TRBV5-3
J gene: TRBJ1-5
D gene: TRBD1
clone size: -
CDR3 DNA: TGTGCCAGAAACGACAGGGGGCACAATCAGCCCCAGCATTTT
CDR3 protein: CARNDRGHNQPQHF

V gene: TRBV4-1
J gene: TRBJ2-7
D gene: -
clone size: -
CDR3 DNA: TGCGCCAGCAGCCAAGGGGACGGATCCTACGAGCAGTACTTC
CDR3 protein: CASSQGDGSYEQYF

V gene: TRBV27
J gene: TRBJ2-3
D gene: -
clone size: -
CDR3 DNA: TGTGCCAGCAGTCCCACCCAGTCAGTTGGAGATACGCAGTATTTT
CDR3 protein: CASSPTQSVGDTQYF

V gene: TRBV7-9
J gene: TRBJ1-2
D gene: TRBD1
clone size: -
CDR3 DNA: TGTGCCAGCAGCTTAGGGACAGGGGGTGCCTATGGCTACACCTTC
CDR3 protein: CASSLGTGGAYGYTF

V gene: TRBV20-1
J gene: TRBJ1-2
D gene: TRBD1
clone size: once
CDR3 DNA: TGCAGTGCTAGGGTTATTGGGACAGGGCGGAGTGGCTACACCTTC
CDR3 protein: CSARVIGTGRSGYTF

V gene: TRBV7-9
J gene: TRBJ2-7
D gene: -
clone size: -
CDR3 DNA: TGTGCCAGCAGCTTAGAGGAGGGCTCCTACGAGCAGTACTTC
CDR3 protein: CASSLEEGSYEQYF

V gene: TRBV4-1
J gene: TRBJ2-7
D gene: -
clone size: -
CDR3 DNA: TGCGCCAGCAGCCAAGGACAGTTCGCCTACGAGCAGTACTTC
CDR3 protein: CASSQGQFAYEQYF

V gene: TRBV7-8
J gene: TRBJ2-3
D gene: -
clone size: -
CDR3 DNA: TGTGCCAGCAGAGGACGCCTAAGCACAGATACGCAGTATTTT
CDR3 protein: CASRGRLSTDTQYF

V gene: TRBV9
J gene: TRBJ1-2
D gene: -
clone size: -
CDR3 DNA: TGTGCCAGCAGCCCTGGCGGCCTCCATGGCTACACCTTC
CDR3 protein: CASSPGGLHGYTF

V gene: TRBV12-3/TRBV12-4
J gene: TRBJ1-2
D gene: -
clone size: -
CDR3 DNA: TGTGCCAGCAGTTTTAGCGTTCTGGATGGCTACACCTTC
CDR3 protein: CASSFSVLDGYTF

V gene: TRBV2
J gene: TRBJ1-2
D gene: -
clone size: -
CDR3 DNA: TGTGCTTGGGTAGGGGGTGTCGACTATGGCTACACCTTC
CDR3 protein: CAWVGGVDYGYTF

V gene: TRBV5-6
J gene: TRBJ1-1
D gene: -
clone size: -
CDR3 DNA: TGTGCCAGCAGCTTGGGCGGATTAGGCACTGAAGCTTTCTTT
CDR3 protein: CASSLGGLGTEAFF